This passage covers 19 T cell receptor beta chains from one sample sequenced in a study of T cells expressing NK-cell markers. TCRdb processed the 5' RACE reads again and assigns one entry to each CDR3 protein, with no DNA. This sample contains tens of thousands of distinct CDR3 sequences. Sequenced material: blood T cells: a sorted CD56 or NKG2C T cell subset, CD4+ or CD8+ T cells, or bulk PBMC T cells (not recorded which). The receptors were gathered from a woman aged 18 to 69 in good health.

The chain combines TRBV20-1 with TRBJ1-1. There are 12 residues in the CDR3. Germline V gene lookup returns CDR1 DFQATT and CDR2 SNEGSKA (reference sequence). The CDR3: CSARDGDTEAFF.

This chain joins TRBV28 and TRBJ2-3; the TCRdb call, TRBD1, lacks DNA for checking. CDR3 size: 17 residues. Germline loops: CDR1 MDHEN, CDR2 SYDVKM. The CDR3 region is CASSSPDRGHSTDTQYF.

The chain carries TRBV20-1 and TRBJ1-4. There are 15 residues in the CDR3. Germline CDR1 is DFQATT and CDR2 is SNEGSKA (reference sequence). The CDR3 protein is CSARDPWTTNEKLFF.

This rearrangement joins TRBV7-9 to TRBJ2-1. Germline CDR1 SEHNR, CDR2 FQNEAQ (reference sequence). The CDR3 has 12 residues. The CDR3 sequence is CASSYPSNEQFF.

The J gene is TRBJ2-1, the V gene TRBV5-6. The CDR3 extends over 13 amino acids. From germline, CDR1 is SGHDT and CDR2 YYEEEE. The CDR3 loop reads CASSSQGYNEQFF.

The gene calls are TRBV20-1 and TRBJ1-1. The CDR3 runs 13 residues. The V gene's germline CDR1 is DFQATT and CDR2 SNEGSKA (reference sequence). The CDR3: CSAEGNLGTEAFF.

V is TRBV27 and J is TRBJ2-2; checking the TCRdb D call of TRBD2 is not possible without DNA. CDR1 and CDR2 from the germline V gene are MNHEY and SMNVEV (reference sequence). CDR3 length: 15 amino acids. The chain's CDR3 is CASSQGLGDTGELFF.

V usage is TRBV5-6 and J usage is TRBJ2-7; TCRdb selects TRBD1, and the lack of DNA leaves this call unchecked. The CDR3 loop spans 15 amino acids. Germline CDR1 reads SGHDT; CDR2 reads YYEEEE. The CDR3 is CASSSWTGGSYEQYF.

This CDR3 reads CASSQDDSGTNTQYF. This chain connects TRBV5-1 to TRBJ2-3; the TCRdb call, TRBD1, lacks DNA for checking. CDR3 size: 15 residues. The germline CDR1 and CDR2 sequences are SGHRS and YFSETQ.

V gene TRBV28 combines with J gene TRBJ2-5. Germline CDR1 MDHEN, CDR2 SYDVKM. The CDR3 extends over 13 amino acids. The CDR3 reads CASSLGTDETQYF.

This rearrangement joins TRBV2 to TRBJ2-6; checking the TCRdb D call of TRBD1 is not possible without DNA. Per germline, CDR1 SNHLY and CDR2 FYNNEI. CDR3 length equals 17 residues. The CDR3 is CASRTGAFMSGANVLTF.

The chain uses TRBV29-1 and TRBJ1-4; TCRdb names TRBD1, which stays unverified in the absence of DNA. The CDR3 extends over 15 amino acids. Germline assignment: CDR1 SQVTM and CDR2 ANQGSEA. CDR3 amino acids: CSVLNMDRGLEKLFF.

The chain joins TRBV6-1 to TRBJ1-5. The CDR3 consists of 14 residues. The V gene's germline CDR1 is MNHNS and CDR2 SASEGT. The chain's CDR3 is CASRTGTSGQPQHF.

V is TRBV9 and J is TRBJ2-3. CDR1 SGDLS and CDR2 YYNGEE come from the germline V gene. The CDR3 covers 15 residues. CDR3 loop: CASSVDSRMTDTQYF.

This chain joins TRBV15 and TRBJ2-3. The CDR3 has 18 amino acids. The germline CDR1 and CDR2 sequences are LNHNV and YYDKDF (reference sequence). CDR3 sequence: CATSRDYEPLRSTDTQYF.

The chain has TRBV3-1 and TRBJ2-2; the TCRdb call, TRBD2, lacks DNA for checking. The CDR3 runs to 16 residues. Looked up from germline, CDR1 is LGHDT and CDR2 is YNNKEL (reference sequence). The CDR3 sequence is CASSQDRGSVAGELFF.

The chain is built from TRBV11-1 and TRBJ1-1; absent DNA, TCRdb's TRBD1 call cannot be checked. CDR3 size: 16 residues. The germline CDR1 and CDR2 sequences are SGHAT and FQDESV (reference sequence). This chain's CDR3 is CASSLTDSGLNTEAFF.

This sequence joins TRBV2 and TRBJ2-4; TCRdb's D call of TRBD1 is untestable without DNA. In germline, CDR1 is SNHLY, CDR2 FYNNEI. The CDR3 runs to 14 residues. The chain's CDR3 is CASSDGTEQNIQYF. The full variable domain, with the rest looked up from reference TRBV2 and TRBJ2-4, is EPEVTQTPSHQVTQMGQEVILRCVPISNHLYFYWYRQILGQKVEFLVSFYNNEISEKSEIFDDQFSVERPDGSNFTLKIRSTKLEDSAMYFCASSDGTEQNIQYFGAGTRLSVL.

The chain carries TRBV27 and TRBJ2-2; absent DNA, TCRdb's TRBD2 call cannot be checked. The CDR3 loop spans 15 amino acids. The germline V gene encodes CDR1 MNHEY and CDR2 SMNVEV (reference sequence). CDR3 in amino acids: CASSFLAGDTGELFF.